Listed here are 9 T cell receptor beta chains from one sample, sequenced in a study of control samples from healthy donors and cancer patients. Sequenced by immunoSEQ multiplex PCR; TCRdb stores in-frame clones only, minus some. The table shows 45,000 to 55,000 clones, with 90% to 95% occurring only once. Sequences were obtained from blood. These receptors all come from a man aged 30-40 years in good health.

The J gene is TRBJ2-1, the V gene TRBV18; 12 positions match TRBD2. The CDR3 has 18 residues. J was trimmed by 3 bases and V by 2 bases; bases with no gene match: 8. Per the germline V gene, CDR1 is KGHSH and CDR2 is LQKENI. The CDR3 DNA follows: TGTGCCAGCTCACCAAACCTCACTAGCGGGAGGATCTACAATGAGCAGTTCTTC. Translation: CASSPNLTSGRIYNEQFF.

This clone appeared a few times. This chain joins TRBV5-1 and TRBJ1-1, with TRBD1 as a possible D gene (6 bases). V was trimmed by 4 bases and J by 11 bases, leaving 21 bases between them. Per germline, CDR1 SGHRS and CDR2 YFSETQ. This CDR3 has 14 amino acids. CDR3 DNA: TGCGCCAGCAGCCCCGGGGGCGGCGAGGGCACGGCTTTCTTT. Translating it yields CASSPGGGEGTAFF.

This chain connects TRBV5-5 to TRBJ1-5; possible D gene TRBD1, 6 bases. Germline V gene sequence: CDR1 SGHKS, CDR2 YYEKEE (reference sequence). There are 14 residues in the CDR3. Trimming took 5 bases from V and 9 from J, leaving 18 bases between them. The chain's CDR3 is CASSPTDSIGPQHF. The CDR3 region has the DNA TGTGCCAGCAGTCCTACGGACAGCATAGGGCCCCAGCATTTT.

This chain joins TRBV6-5 and TRBJ2-1; 10 nucleotides match TRBD2. Germline lookup yields CDR1 MNHEY and CDR2 SVGAGI. The length of the CDR3 is 15 residues. V dropped 2 bases and J dropped 6; count of bases not matched to a gene: 4. The CDR3 bases are TGTGCCAGCAGTTACGTGGTAGCGGGAGGCAATGAGCAGTTCTTC. Protein sequence: CASSYVVAGGNEQFF.

The CDR3 nucleotides are TGTGCCAGCAGCTTGGGAAGGGTAGGCTATGGCTACACCTTC. The encoded protein is CASSLGRVGYGYTF. This sequence joins TRBV5-4 and TRBJ1-2; D gene unclear. Germline CDR1 reads SGHNT; CDR2 reads YYREEE (reference sequence). This CDR3 region has 14 residues. Trimming took off 0 bases at V and 4 bases at J, with 10 bases between the two ends.

The chain has TRBV6-6 and TRBJ1-1; TRBD1 is a possible D gene (6 bases). Germline V gene sequence: CDR1 MNHNY, CDR2 SVGAGI (reference sequence). Trimming removed 5 bases from V and 3 bases from J, with 19 bases in between. The CDR3 runs 16 residues. CDR3 region: CASSPRGGAVDTEAFF. CDR3 nucleotide sequence: TGTGCCAGCAGTCCGCGGGGGGGGGCGGTGGACACTGAAGCTTTCTTT.

The V and J genes are TRBV19 and TRBJ1-5; D gene unclear. Trimming removed 3 bases at V and 9 bases at J, with 6 bases between. CDR1 LNHDA and CDR2 SQIVND come from the germline V gene (reference sequence). The CDR3 runs to 11 residues. This CDR3 is CASSMGGPQHF. The CDR3 DNA sequence: TGTGCCAGTAGTATGGGAGGGCCCCAGCATTTT.

The sample holds one count of this clone. V is TRBV5-4 and J is TRBJ2-2, with D unclear. This CDR3 region has 14 residues. The ends were cut back, 0 bases at V and 3 bases at J, with 6 bases in the middle. Per the germline V gene, CDR1 is SGHNT and CDR2 is YYREEE (reference sequence). CDR3 DNA sequence: TGTGCCAGCAGCTTGGGAACTCACACCGGGGAGCTGTTTTTT. It is translated as CASSLGTHTGELFF.

This clone was recorded only once. The rearrangement links TRBV27 to TRBJ1-1; tentative D call: TRBD1 (6 bases). This CDR3 is built from 13 residues. The V end was cut by 8 bases, the J end by 5 bases, with 15 bases between. The germline V gene encodes CDR1 MNHEY and CDR2 SMNVEV (reference sequence). The CDR3 reads CASLPGARTEAFF. CDR3 sequence (DNA): TGTGCCAGCCTACCGGGGGCGAGAACTGAAGCTTTCTTT.